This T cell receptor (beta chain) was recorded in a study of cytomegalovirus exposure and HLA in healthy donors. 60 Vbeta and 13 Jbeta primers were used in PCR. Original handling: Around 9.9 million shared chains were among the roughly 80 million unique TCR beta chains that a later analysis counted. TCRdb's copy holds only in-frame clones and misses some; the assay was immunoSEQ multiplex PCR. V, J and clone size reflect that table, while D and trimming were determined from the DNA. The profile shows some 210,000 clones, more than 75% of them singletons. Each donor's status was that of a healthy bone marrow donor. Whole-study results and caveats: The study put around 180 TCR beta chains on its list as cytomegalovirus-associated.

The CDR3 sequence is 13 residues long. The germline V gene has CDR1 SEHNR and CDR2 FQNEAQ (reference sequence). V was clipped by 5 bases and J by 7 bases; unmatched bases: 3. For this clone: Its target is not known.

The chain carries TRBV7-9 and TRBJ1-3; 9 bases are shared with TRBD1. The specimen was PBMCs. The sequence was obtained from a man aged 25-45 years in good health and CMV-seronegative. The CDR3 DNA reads TGTGCCAGCAGCAAACAGGGGGCTAACACCATATATTTT. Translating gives CASSKQGANTIYF.